Listed here are 2 T cell receptor beta chains from one sample, sequenced in a study of blood T cell repertoires in COVID-19. The method was immunoSEQ multiplex PCR; TCRdb's version includes in-frame clones alone and lacks a portion of them. The data contain a few hundred thousand clones, approximately 86% of them seen just once; the ten biggest clones take up roughly 3.1%. The sequenced material came from peripheral blood. The receptors originated from a woman in her late teens or twenties with acute or convalescent COVID-19.

V and J are TRBV19 and TRBJ2-1; 9 bases agree with TRBD2. Trimming removed 11 bases from V and 4 bases from J; junction bases left unmatched: 6. This CDR3 region has 13 residues. Germline V gives CDR1 LNHDA, CDR2 SQIVND (reference sequence). The CDR3 DNA reads as TGTGCCGTAACTAGCGGGCCTTACAATGAGCAGTTCTTC. It is translated as CAVTSGPYNEQFF.

The V and J genes are TRBV7-9 and TRBJ2-7; D gene ambiguous. The CDR3 extends over 15 amino acids. V shed 0 bases and J shed 6 bases, with 15 bases lying between them. CDR1 is SEHNR, CDR2 FQNEAQ, per germline (reference sequence). For the CDR3, the DNA is TGTGCCAGCAGCTTAGCTGGCGGTACACCATCCGAGCAGTACTTC. Translating gives CASSLAGGTPSEQYF.